The 14 T cell receptor beta chains below all came from one sample that was sequenced in a study of PD-1 blockade in classical Hodgkin lymphoma. Every patient had relapsed following autologous stem cell transplantation, and cohorts differed in brentuximab vedotin exposure. Some clones are missing from TCRdb's copy, which holds only in-frame ones; the method was immunoSEQ multiplex PCR. The table lists 22,000 or so clones, about 82% of them singletons, with 15% to 20% in the top ten. Material: peripheral blood mononuclear cells (PBMCs), obtained before the second cycle of nivolumab. These receptors all come from a human donor with classical Hodgkin lymphoma.

The V gene is TRBV7-9, the J gene TRBJ1-2, with D uncertain. Trimming took off 1 base at V and 5 bases at J, with 5 bases between the two ends. The CDR3 covers 12 residues. Germline V gene lookup returns CDR1 SEHNR and CDR2 FQNEAQ (reference sequence). CDR3 sequence reads: CASSLDSYGYTF. The CDR3 DNA follows: TGTGCCAGCAGCTTAGACAGTTATGGCTACACCTTC.

The V and J genes are TRBV12-5 and TRBJ2-5, with D tentatively TRBD1 (5 bases). This CDR3 region has 16 residues. V was shortened by 2 bases and J by 6 bases, with 19 bases between the two germline ends. The V gene's germline CDR1 is LGHNT and CDR2 FRNRAP. DNA for the CDR3: TGTGCTAGTGGTTTGCACCTGGGGCAGGGCGAGAAGACCCAGTACTTC. Translated, it gives CASGLHLGQGEKTQYF.

This CDR3 is CASSDGTGVSTDTQYF. The CDR3, as DNA: TGCGCCAGCAGCGACGGGACAGGGGTTAGCACAGATACGCAGTATTTT. This rearrangement joins TRBV5-1 to TRBJ2-3; 10 bases are shared with TRBD1. CDR3 length: 16 amino acids. Germline V gene lookup returns CDR1 SGHRS and CDR2 YFSETQ. V gave up 4 bases and J gave up 0 bases; unmatched junction bases: 5. The full variable domain, completed using reference TRBV5-1 and TRBJ2-3, is KAGVTQTPRYLIKTRGQQVTLSCSPISGHRSVSWYQQTPGQGLQFLFEYFSETQRNKGNFPGRFSGRQFSNSRSEMNVSTLELGDSALYLCASSDGTGVSTDTQYFGPGTRLTVL.

This chain links TRBV30 with TRBJ1-1, with D possibly TRBD1 on 5 matching bases. CDR3 length equals 13 residues. The V gene's germline CDR1 is GTSNPN and CDR2 SVGIG (reference sequence). Trimming took 2 bases from V and 1 from J, leaving 8 bases between them. This CDR3 reads CAWSWGSNTEAFF. In DNA form, the CDR3 reads TGTGCCTGGAGTTGGGGGTCGAACACTGAAGCTTTCTTT.

The rearrangement joins TRBV7-9 to TRBJ2-3; weak D call: TRBD2 (6 bases). CDR3 length: 15 residues. Trimming left V 4 bases short and J 0 bases short, with 11 bases between. CDR1 is SEHNR, CDR2 FQNEAQ, per germline (reference sequence). The CDR3, as DNA: TGTGCCAGCAGCTCCATAGCGGTGAGCACAGATACGCAGTATTTT. Translation: CASSSIAVSTDTQYF.

This sequence joins TRBV6-5 and TRBJ2-7; TRBD1 matches at 7 bases. V was pared by 6 bases and J by 5 bases, with 10 bases of the junction left unmatched. This CDR3 comprises 14 residues. The germline V gene encodes CDR1 MNHEY and CDR2 SVGAGI. The CDR3 DNA sequence: TGTGCCAGCAGCCCCGCCCCCGACAGGGACGAGCAGTACGTC. Protein sequence: CASSPAPDRDEQYV.

This clone was seen only a few times. This chain joins TRBV6-5 and TRBJ2-2; no clear D gene. Germline lookup yields CDR1 MNHEY and CDR2 SVGAGI. This CDR3 has 14 amino acids. Deletions cut 5 bases from V and 6 bases from J, with 13 bases between. The CDR3 loop reads CASSGHKEPGELFF. Written as DNA, the CDR3 is TGTGCCAGCAGTGGCCATAAAGAACCCGGGGAGCTGTTTTTT.

The chain couples TRBV5-4 to TRBJ2-5; tentative D call: TRBD1 (6 bases). Trimming cost V 4 bases and J 2 bases, with 12 bases left between them. Germline assignment: CDR1 SGHNT and CDR2 YYREEE (reference sequence). There are 14 residues in the CDR3. CDR3 nucleotide sequence: TGTGCCAGCAGCCCTAGGGGGTCGCAAGAGACCCAGTACTTC. Protein sequence: CASSPRGSQETQYF.

The rearrangement uses TRBV6-5 and TRBJ1-2; D not resolved. This CDR3 region has 12 residues. Germline CDR1 is MNHEY and CDR2 is SVGAGI. Trimming shortened V by 2 bases and J by 1 base, and 2 bases separated the two germline ends. CDR3 DNA: TGTGCCAGCAGTTACGATAACTATGGCTACACCTTC. It specifies CASSYDNYGYTF.

This clone was found a few times. The chain uses TRBV7-8 and TRBJ1-2, with TRBD1 as a possible D gene (6 bases). The germline gives CDR1 SGHVS, CDR2 FQNEAQ. V lost 5 bases to trimming and J lost 5 bases, with 12 bases between them. The CDR3 has 13 amino acids. The CDR3 spells CASSPGASYGYTF. The DNA for the CDR3 is TGTGCCAGCAGCCCGGGGGCGAGTTATGGCTACACCTTC.

The rearrangement uses TRBV27 and TRBJ1-2, with 7 bases aligning to TRBD1. The trim removed 2 bases at V and 8 bases at J, leaving 5 bases unmatched. Germline CDR1 is MNHEY and CDR2 is SMNVEV (reference sequence). There are 13 residues in the CDR3. CDR3 loop: CASSLKQGWGYTF. For the CDR3, the DNA is TGTGCCAGCAGTTTAAAACAGGGGTGGGGCTACACCTTC.

The CDR3 DNA is TGCGCCAGCAGTGGTAGCGGACCTAGCTCCTACAATGAGCAGTTCTTC. Residues: CASSGSGPSSYNEQFF. This rearrangement joins TRBV10-2 to TRBJ2-1, with D perhaps matching TRBD2 (6 bases). V was shortened by 4 bases and J by 0 bases, with 13 bases between the two germline ends. This CDR3 contains 16 residues. Germline loops: CDR1 WSHSY, CDR2 SAAADI.

The gene calls are TRBV27 and TRBJ1-4; TRBD1 agrees at 8 bases. Trimming took 6 bases from V and 8 from J; bases not matched to a gene: 8. CDR1 is MNHEY and CDR2 is SMNVEV in the germline V gene (reference sequence). The CDR3 extends over 14 amino acids. The CDR3 spells CASSRGTGSEKLFF. DNA of the CDR3: TGTGCCAGCAGCCGGGGGACAGGCTCCGAAAAACTGTTTTTT.

This sequence joins TRBV9 and TRBJ1-1; no clear D gene. Trimming took off 3 bases at V and 5 bases at J, with 14 bases between the two ends. Germline CDR1 and CDR2: SGDLS and YYNGEE. The CDR3 totals 14 residues. DNA for the CDR3: TGTGCCAGCAGCGCATGGACCGATCGGACTGAAGCTTTCTTT. Its translation: CASSAWTDRTEAFF.